Presented here are 31 T cell receptor beta chains from one specimen sequenced in a study of high-grade serous ovarian cancer treatment subgroups. TCRdb keeps only in-frame clones here, not all; method: immunoSEQ multiplex PCR. The sample includes fewer than 9,500 clones, approximately 62% seen only once; the top ten take about 6%. Tumor samples were taken before definitive surgery or chemotherapy. Sequencing used tumor tissue. These receptors all stem from a human donor with high-grade serous ovarian cancer.

The gene calls are TRBV7-8 and TRBJ1-5; 8 nucleotides match TRBD1. The CDR3 has 18 residues. The germline CDR1 and CDR2 sequences are SGHVS and FQNEAQ. The trim removed 2 bases at V and 6 bases at J, leaving 15 bases unmatched. The CDR3 loop reads CASSLTGLVQGETQPQHF. In DNA, the CDR3 is TGTGCCAGCAGCTTAACGGGACTCGTACAGGGGGAAACTCAGCCCCAGCATTTT.

J is TRBJ2-3 and V is TRBV2, with 8 positions matching TRBD2. This CDR3 comprises 14 residues. The V gene's germline CDR1 is SNHLY and CDR2 FYNNEI. The trim removed 8 bases at V and 2 bases at J, leaving 6 bases unmatched. The CDR3 loop is CASGISGTTDTQYF. DNA of the CDR3: TGTGCCAGCGGGATTAGCGGGACCACAGATACGCAGTATTTT.

In its sample, this clone is medium-sized. The chain uses TRBV4-3 and TRBJ1-2; D might be TRBD1 (6 bases). The V end lost 2 bases, the J end lost 2 bases, and 9 bases lay between the germline ends. CDR3 length: 14 amino acids. Germline V gene data show CDR1 as LGHNA and CDR2 as YSLEER. The CDR3 region is CASSQNRENYGYTF. CDR3 coding DNA: TGCGCCAGCAGCCAAAACAGGGAAAACTATGGCTACACCTTC.

The CDR3 region is CAWARGGSYEQYF. Here the CDR3 DNA reads TGTGCCTGGGCTCGCGGAGGCTCCTACGAGCAGTACTTC. The V call is TRBV30, the J call TRBJ2-5, with D possibly TRBD2 on 5 matching bases. Judging by the DNA end, TRBJ2-7 fits better; the J call may be wrong. Germline values: CDR1 GTSNPN, CDR2 SVGIG (reference sequence). This CDR3 is 13 amino acids long.

This chain links TRBV27 with TRBJ2-2, with TRBD2 matching over 9 bases. J gave up 7 bases and V 3 bases, and 15 bases lay outside the gene matches. The CDR3 sequence is 18 residues long. Germline V gene lookup returns CDR1 MNHEY and CDR2 SMNVEV (reference sequence). The CDR3 nucleotides read TGTGCCAGCAGTTTGAGGGCCCTCGCGGGAGGGGTTGTCGGGGAGCTGTTTTTT. It yields the protein CASSLRALAGGVVGELFF.

The chain combines TRBV27 with TRBJ2-2, with 7 bases lining up with TRBD2. Trimming cost V 4 bases and J 7 bases; bases outside gene matches: 12. This CDR3 spans 16 amino acids. Germline values: CDR1 MNHEY, CDR2 SMNVEV (reference sequence). The CDR3 region is CASSWGGRRFNGELFF. DNA for the CDR3: TGTGCCAGCAGTTGGGGAGGGAGACGATTCAACGGGGAGCTGTTTTTT.

The chain is built from TRBV28 and TRBJ2-7; 7 nucleotides match TRBD2. The trim removed 6 bases at V and 0 bases at J, leaving 2 bases unmatched. CDR1 and CDR2 (germline): MDHEN, SYDVKM. The CDR3 consists of 13 residues. The CDR3, as DNA: TGTGCCAGCAGAGGGACTACCTCCTACGAGCAGTACTTC. Translating gives CASRGTTSYEQYF.

The rearrangement uses TRBV5-1 and TRBJ2-2; the D gene could be TRBD1 or TRBD2 (5 bases each). Trimming removed 2 bases at V and 0 bases at J, with 11 bases between. The CDR3 consists of 16 residues. Germline CDR1 is SGHRS and CDR2 is YFSETQ. The CDR3 loop is CASSFGAGSNTGELFF. The CDR3 bases are TGCGCCAGCAGCTTCGGGGCAGGGTCGAACACCGGGGAGCTGTTTTTT.

The chain recombines TRBV6-5 with TRBJ2-5; tentative D call: TRBD1 (6 bases). The V end was cut by 6 bases, the J end by 4 bases, with 6 bases between. This CDR3 spans 11 amino acids. Looked up from germline, CDR1 is MNHEY and CDR2 is SVGAGI. The CDR3 protein is CASRQGETQYF. The CDR3 bases are TGTGCCAGCAGACAGGGAGAGACCCAGTACTTC.

V gene TRBV28 combines with J gene TRBJ2-3; no reliable D call. The germline V gene has CDR1 MDHEN and CDR2 SYDVKM. The CDR3 totals 11 residues. The V end was cut by 8 bases, the J end by 4 bases, with 7 bases between. DNA for the CDR3: TGTGCCAGCCTCAGAGCAGATACGCAGTATTTT. Its translation is CASLRADTQYF. The full variable domain, in which reference TRBV28 and TRBJ2-3 provide the parts outside the CDR3, is DVKVTQSSRYLVKRTGEKVFLECVQDMDHENMFWYRQDPGLGLRLIYFSYDVKMKEKGDIPEGYSVSREKKERFSLILESASTNQTSMYLCASLRADTQYFGPGTRLTVL.

V is TRBV18 and J is TRBJ1-1, with 7 positions matching TRBD1. The CDR3 is made up of 15 amino acids. V was clipped by 5 bases and J by 5 bases; unmatched bases: 11. Germline lookup yields CDR1 KGHSH and CDR2 LQKENI. The CDR3 nucleotides read TGTGCCAGCTCATCACAGGGGAGTCTAGTGACTGAAGCTTTCTTT. It yields the protein CASSSQGSLVTEAFF.

The J gene is TRBJ2-7, the V gene TRBV9; a possible D gene is TRBD1 (6 bases). CDR3 length equals 13 residues. V dropped 4 bases and J dropped 7 bases, with 15 bases sitting between them. The germline CDR1 and CDR2 sequences are SGDLS and YYNGEE. The CDR3, as DNA: TGTGCCAGCAGCCCCCGCCAGGGGAGAGAGCAGTACTTC. It is translated as CASSPRQGREQYF.

By sample fraction, this clone is medium-sized. The chain carries TRBV4-2 and TRBJ1-2; D is uncertain. V lost 2 bases to trimming and J lost 3 bases, with 16 bases between them. The CDR3 extends over 16 amino acids. CDR1 LGHNA and CDR2 YNFKEQ come from the germline V gene. In DNA form, the CDR3 reads TGTGCCAGCAGCCAACCTGCCGGGAGGGAAGACTATGGCTACACCTTC. It translates to CASSQPAGREDYGYTF.

This clone has a handful of counts. The chain joins TRBV18 to TRBJ2-1; D is possibly TRBD1 (6 bases). Germline CDR1 is KGHSH and CDR2 is LQKENI. The CDR3 is made up of 13 amino acids. Between the trimmed V and J ends, which lost 3 bases and 4 bases, there was a span of 7 bases. The CDR3 DNA is TGTGCCAGCTCACCGGACAGTTACAATGAGCAGTTCTTC. Translated, it gives CASSPDSYNEQFF.

CDR3: CASSITFGVGTEAFF. CDR3 DNA: TGTGCCAGTAGTATAACCTTTGGGGTGGGCACTGAAGCTTTCTTT. The chain links TRBV19 to TRBJ1-1; D unresolved. Germline V gives CDR1 LNHDA, CDR2 SQIVND (reference sequence). The V gene lost 2 bases and the J gene lost 4 bases, with 14 bases spanning the gap. The CDR3 has 15 amino acids.

The V call is TRBV9, the J call TRBJ1-5, with 9 bases matching TRBD1. The germline gives CDR1 SGDLS, CDR2 YYNGEE. The CDR3 has 14 amino acids. V shed 2 bases, J shed 7 bases, and the junction held 4 bases outside the gene matches. The CDR3 loop reads CASSVDRGSQPQHF. The CDR3 nucleotides read TGTGCCAGCAGCGTTGACAGGGGGAGCCAGCCCCAGCATTTT.

The table lists this clone with a few counts. This sequence joins TRBV6-7 and TRBJ1-2; D gene ambiguous. TRBV6-7 is an open reading frame whose function is uncertain. The ends were cut back, 10 bases at V and 5 bases at J, with 20 bases in the middle. The CDR3 is made up of 14 amino acids. The CDR3 protein is CATFGPGNEYGYTF. The CDR3, as DNA: TGTGCCACCTTTGGCCCGGGGAATGAGTATGGCTACACCTTC.

V gene TRBV7-3 combines with J gene TRBJ2-1, with D possibly TRBD2 on 6 matching bases. The CDR3 has 14 amino acids. V lost 5 bases, J lost 1 base, and 9 bases lay in between. CDR1 and CDR2 from the germline V gene are SGHTA and FQGTGA. The CDR3 spells CASSHGGSYNEQFF. CDR3 DNA: TGTGCCAGCAGCCATGGGGGGTCCTACAATGAGCAGTTCTTC.

This chain joins TRBV18 and TRBJ1-1, with D unresolved. This CDR3 has 13 amino acids. The germline V gene encodes CDR1 KGHSH and CDR2 LQKENI. The V end was cut by 2 bases, the J end by 0 bases, with 4 bases between. CDR3 residues: CASSPSVNTEAFF. The CDR3 coding sequence is TGTGCCAGCTCACCATCGGTGAACACTGAAGCTTTCTTT.

The chain has TRBV28 and TRBJ2-3; TRBD2 matches at 10 bases. V lost 4 bases to trimming and J lost 1 base; unmatched junction nucleotides: 11. Germline CDR1 is MDHEN and CDR2 is SYDVKM. The CDR3 extends over 18 amino acids. The CDR3 loop is CASSSGASGRLGTDTQYF. The CDR3 nucleotides read TGTGCCAGCAGTTCAGGCGCTAGCGGGAGATTGGGCACAGATACGCAGTATTTT. Filled out from reference TRBV28 and TRBJ2-3, the complete variable domain reads DVKVTQSSRYLVKRTGEKVFLECVQDMDHENMFWYRQDPGLGLRLIYFSYDVKMKEKGDIPEGYSVSREKKERFSLILESASTNQTSMYLCASSSGASGRLGTDTQYFGPGTRLTVL.

J is TRBJ1-1 and V is TRBV7-2; D uncertain. V gave up 5 bases and J gave up 0 bases, with 16 bases separating them. This CDR3 is built from 16 residues. From germline, CDR1 is SGHTA and CDR2 FQGNSA. The CDR3 DNA reads TGTGCCAGCAGCCATTCCGCGCAGAGGGTGAACACTGAAGCTTTCTTT. This gives the protein CASSHSAQRVNTEAFF.

This clone was detected a few times. The rearrangement joins TRBV5-1 to TRBJ2-1; the D call may be TRBD1 or TRBD2 (5 bases each). The V end was cut by 3 bases, the J end by 1 base, with 20 bases between. The CDR3 consists of 18 residues. CDR1 and CDR2 (germline): SGHRS, YFSETQ. In nucleotides, the CDR3 is TGCGCCAGCAGCTCCGGGACCGCAACAAAGGTGTCCTACAATGAGCAGTTCTTC. Its translation is CASSSGTATKVSYNEQFF.

This clone has just a few counts. The J gene is TRBJ1-2, the V gene TRBV7-9, with 8 bases lining up with TRBD1. V was clipped by 6 bases and J by 7 bases; unmatched bases: 7. Germline CDR1 reads SEHNR; CDR2 reads FQNEAQ (reference sequence). The CDR3 totals 13 residues. As DNA, the CDR3 is TGTGCCAGCAGTTTGGACAGGGATGGTGGCTACACCTTC. As protein: CASSLDRDGGYTF.

The chain combines TRBV6-6 with TRBJ1-1; D is undetermined. CDR3 length equals 11 residues. Per germline, CDR1 MNHNY and CDR2 SVGAGI (reference sequence). The germline V and J ends were trimmed by 5 bases and 11 bases, with 12 bases remaining between them. The DNA of the CDR3 is TGTGCCAGCAGTCCCCGGTTTAAGGCTTTCTTT. This encodes CASSPRFKAFF.

The V call is TRBV5-1, the J call TRBJ2-3; 8 positions agree with TRBD1. The junction had 6 bases not matched to a gene; V was cut back by 0 bases and J by 0 bases. This CDR3 comprises 17 residues. From germline, CDR1 is SGHRS and CDR2 YFSETQ. CDR3 DNA sequence: TGCGCCAGCAGCTTGGGCCACCGGGACAGGAGCACAGATACGCAGTATTTT. Its translation is CASSLGHRDRSTDTQYF.

This clone was seen just once. The chain uses TRBV30 and TRBJ2-7; perhaps TRBD2 as D (6 bases). Germline V CDR1 and CDR2: GTSNPN, SVGIG (reference sequence). V lost 0 bases, J lost 2 bases, and 11 bases lay in between. The CDR3 loop spans 14 amino acids. CDR3 coding DNA: TGTGCCTGGAGTGTAGGAGGGCCCCCCTACGAGCAGTACTTC. Amino acid sequence: CAWSVGGPPYEQYF.

V and J are TRBV7-3 and TRBJ2-7; tentatively, D is TRBD1 (6 bases). Per germline, CDR1 SGHTA and CDR2 FQGTGA. V lost 5 bases to trimming and J lost 7 bases, with 18 bases between them. The length of the CDR3 is 14 residues. Written as DNA, the CDR3 is TGTGCCAGCAGCCTAGACATGGGGGCAGGGGAGCAGTACTTC. This translates into CASSLDMGAGEQYF.

The chain joins TRBV7-2 to TRBJ2-1; 8 bases agree with TRBD2. The CDR3 has 16 residues. Per germline, CDR1 SGHTA and CDR2 FQGNSA. V lost 1 base to trimming and J lost 4 bases; unmatched junction nucleotides: 6. The CDR3 sequence is CASSLDIAGMYNEQFF. As DNA, the CDR3 is TGTGCCAGCAGCTTAGACATAGCGGGAATGTACAATGAGCAGTTCTTC.

This sequence joins TRBV9 and TRBJ2-6; D uncertain. Germline lookup yields CDR1 SGDLS and CDR2 YYNGEE. This CDR3 has 16 residues. Trimming took off 0 bases at V and 0 bases at J, with 7 bases between the two ends. The CDR3 DNA follows: TGTGCCAGCAGCGTAGGGGGTTTCTCTGGGGCCAACGTCCTGACTTTC. Translated, it gives CASSVGGFSGANVLTF.

This clone was detected only once. The rearrangement links TRBV11-2 to TRBJ2-1, with D uncertain. CDR1 is SGHAT and CDR2 is FQNNGV in the germline V gene. The CDR3 extends over 12 amino acids. Trimming cost V 5 bases and J 7 bases, with 9 bases left between them. The CDR3 bases are TGTGCCAGCAGCGCCGATCGGAATGAGCAGTTCTTC. Amino acid sequence: CASSADRNEQFF.

This clone was seen just once. CDR3 protein: CASSPDRVDNQPQHF. The CDR3 region has the DNA TGTGCCAGTAGCCCGGACAGGGTAGATAATCAGCCCCAGCATTTT. The chain carries TRBV19 and TRBJ1-5; 8 bases are a match to TRBD1. This CDR3 is built from 15 residues. V lost 6 bases, J lost 4 bases, and 8 bases stayed unmatched. Per the germline V gene, CDR1 is LNHDA and CDR2 is SQIVND (reference sequence).